The TCR beta chain described here comes from a study of technical replicates of blood from several donors. Profiling relied on immunoSEQ multiplex PCR, and the TCRdb table lists in-frame clones only, not all of them. The sample consists of 80,000 to 100,000 clones, roughly 96% of them appearing once. The CDR3 has 19 amino acids. Looked up from germline, CDR1 is SSHAT and CDR2 is FNYEAQ (reference sequence). V shed 3 bases and J shed 0 bases, with 20 bases lying between them. The specimen sequenced was T cells isolated from PBMCs. The chain combines TRBV7-7 with TRBJ2-2; D might be TRBD2 (5 bases). This TCR came from a human donor in good health. The CDR3 DNA follows: TGTGCCAGCAGCTTCACAACCATATACGCGGGCGCGAACACCGGGGAGCTGTTTTTT. Translated, it gives CASSFTTIYAGANTGELFF.